Listed below are T cell receptor beta chains from one sample, sequenced in a study of identical twins' blood T cells. TCRdb analysed the 5' RACE reads with MiXCR anew, one entry per CDR3 protein. The profile shows 350,000 to 400,000 distinct CDR3 sequences, 25% to 35% of them singletons. The sample was PBMCs. These receptor sequences come from a woman between 18 and 55 years old in good health. Each CDR3 is given with its conserved first and last residue. The order of the fields is clone size, J gene, V gene, D gene, CDR3 protein, CDR3 DNA. A D gene is named only where the DNA matches it firmly. Only some rows state a clone size, as once, few, many or a class for expanded clones.

size: many
J: TRBJ2-3
V: TRBV29-1
D: -
CDR3: CSAGGDTQYF
DNA: TGCAGTGCAGGAGGGGATACGCAGTATTTT

size: few
J: TRBJ1-2
V: TRBV4-2
D: -
CDR3: CASSQDLTRDSYGYTF
DNA: TGTGCCAGCAGCCAAGATCTGACGAGAGACTCTTATGGCTACACCTTC

size: -
J: TRBJ1-1
V: TRBV7-2
D: -
CDR3: CASSAFDRNTEAFF
DNA: TGTGCCAGCAGCGCCTTCGATCGGAACACTGAAGCTTTCTTT

size: many
J: TRBJ1-5
V: TRBV20-1
D: -
CDR3: CSARDQSLIGNQPQHF
DNA: TGCAGTGCTAGAGACCAGTCCCTAATAGGCAATCAGCCCCAGCATTTT

size: -
J: TRBJ2-1
V: TRBV19
D: -
CDR3: CASQGTDEQFF
DNA: TGTGCCAGCCAGGGTACGGATGAGCAGTTCTTC

size: many
J: TRBJ2-2
V: TRBV6-2/TRBV6-3
D: -
CDR3: CASSPLPDGGELFF
DNA: TGTGCCAGCAGCCCCCTACCGGACGGCGGGGAGCTGTTTTTT

size: few
J: TRBJ1-2
V: TRBV5-1
D: TRBD1
CDR3: CASSQKTSPGTAVNYGYTF
DNA: TGCGCCAGCAGCCAAAAAACCAGCCCCGGGACAGCAGTAAACTATGGCTACACCTTC

size: -
J: TRBJ1-1
V: TRBV9
D: -
CDR3: CASSVGDGGLQAFF
DNA: TGTGCCAGCAGCGTAGGGGACGGAGGTCTTCAGGCTTTCTTT

size: few
J: TRBJ2-1
V: TRBV29-1
D: -
CDR3: CSVEDPGDEQFF
DNA: TGCAGCGTTGAAGATCCAGGAGATGAGCAGTTCTTC

size: -
J: TRBJ1-2
V: TRBV12-3/TRBV12-4
D: -
CDR3: CASSPSGLATGYTF
DNA: TGTGCCAGCAGCCCATCAGGGCTGGCAACTGGCTACACCTTC

size: -
J: TRBJ1-1
V: TRBV6-2/TRBV6-3
D: TRBD1
CDR3: CVSSSQGATEAFF
DNA: TGCGTCAGCAGTTCTCAGGGGGCCACTGAAGCTTTCTTT

size: few
J: TRBJ2-1
V: TRBV2
D: -
CDR3: CASRMGPWYNEQFF
DNA: TGTGCCAGCAGGATGGGCCCCTGGTACAATGAGCAGTTCTTC

size: few
J: TRBJ1-3
V: TRBV3-1
D: -
CDR3: CASSQVGFDSGNTIYF
DNA: TGTGCCAGCAGCCAAGTGGGGTTTGACTCTGGAAACACCATATATTTT

size: -
J: TRBJ2-2
V: TRBV5-4
D: TRBD1
CDR3: CASRNDRGTGELFF
DNA: TGTGCCAGCAGGAATGACAGGGGGACCGGGGAGCTGTTTTTT